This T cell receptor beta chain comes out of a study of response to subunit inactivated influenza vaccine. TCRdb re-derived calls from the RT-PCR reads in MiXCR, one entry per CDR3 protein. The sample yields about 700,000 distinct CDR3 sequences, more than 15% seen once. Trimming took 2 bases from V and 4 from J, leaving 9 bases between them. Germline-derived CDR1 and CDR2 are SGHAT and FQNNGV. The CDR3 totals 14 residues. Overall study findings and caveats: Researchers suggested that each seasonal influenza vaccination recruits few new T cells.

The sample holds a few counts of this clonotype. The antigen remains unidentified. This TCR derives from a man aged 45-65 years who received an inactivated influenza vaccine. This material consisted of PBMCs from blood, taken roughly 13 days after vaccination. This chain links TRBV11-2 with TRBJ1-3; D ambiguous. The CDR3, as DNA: TGTGCCAGCAGCTTAATAAGCTCCGGAAACACCATATATTTT. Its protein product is CASSLISSGNTIYF.